The present T cell receptor beta chain was sequenced within a study of long-term antiretroviral therapy in people with HIV. Study-level background: The earliest specimens came about a decade ahead of the 2015 immediate-ART recommendation.

The authors ran the immunoSEQ assay, v3.0, at survey level. Data came from immunoSEQ multiplex PCR; TCRdb stores just in-frame clones and leaves some out. The top ten clones hold about 5.5% of a sample with around 27,000 clones, approximately 80% of them seen once. V was shortened by 4 bases and J by 0 bases, with 9 bases between the two germline ends. The CDR3 covers 14 residues. The germline CDR1 and CDR2 sequences are LNHDA and SQIVND (reference sequence). The receptor comes from a woman aged 30 to 39 with HIV. Sequenced material: unsorted PBMCs, taken 1.1 years before starting antiretroviral therapy. The rearrangement uses TRBV19 and TRBJ1-1; D remains ambiguous. The CDR3 is CASSTEVLNTEAFF. CDR3 in DNA: TGTGCCAGTAGTACGGAAGTCCTGAACACTGAAGCTTTCTTT. The full variable domain, with the rest looked up from reference TRBV19 and TRBJ1-1, is DGGITQSPKYLFRKEGQNVTLSCEQNLNHDAMYWYRQDPGQGLRLIYYSQIVNDFQKGDIAEGYSVSREKKESFPLTVTSAQKNPTAFYLCASSTEVLNTEAFFGQGTRLTVV.